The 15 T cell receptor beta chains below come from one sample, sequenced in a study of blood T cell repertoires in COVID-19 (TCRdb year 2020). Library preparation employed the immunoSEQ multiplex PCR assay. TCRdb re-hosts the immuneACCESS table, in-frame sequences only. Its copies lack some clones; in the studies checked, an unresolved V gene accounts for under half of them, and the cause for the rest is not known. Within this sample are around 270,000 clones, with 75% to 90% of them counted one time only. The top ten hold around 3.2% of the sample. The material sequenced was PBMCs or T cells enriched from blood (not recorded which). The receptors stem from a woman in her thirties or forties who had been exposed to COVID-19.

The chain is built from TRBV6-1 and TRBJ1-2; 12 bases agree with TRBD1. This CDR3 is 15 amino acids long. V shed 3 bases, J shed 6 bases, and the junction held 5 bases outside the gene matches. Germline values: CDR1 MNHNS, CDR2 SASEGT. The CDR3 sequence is CASSDPGTGGHGYTF. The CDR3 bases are TGTGCCAGCAGTGATCCCGGGACAGGGGGCCATGGCTACACCTTC.

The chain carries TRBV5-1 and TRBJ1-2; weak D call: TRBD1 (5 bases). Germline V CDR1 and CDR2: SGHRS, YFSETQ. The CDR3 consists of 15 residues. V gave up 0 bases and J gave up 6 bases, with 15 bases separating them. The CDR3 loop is CASSLEGRAWNGYTF. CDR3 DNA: TGCGCCAGCAGCTTGGAGGGCAGGGCCTGGAATGGCTACACCTTC. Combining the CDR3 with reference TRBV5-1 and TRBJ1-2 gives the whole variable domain KAGVTQTPRYLIKTRGQQVTLSCSPISGHRSVSWYQQTPGQGLQFLFEYFSETQRNKGNFPGRFSGRQFSNSRSEMNVSTLELGDSALYLCASSLEGRAWNGYTFGSGTRLTVV.

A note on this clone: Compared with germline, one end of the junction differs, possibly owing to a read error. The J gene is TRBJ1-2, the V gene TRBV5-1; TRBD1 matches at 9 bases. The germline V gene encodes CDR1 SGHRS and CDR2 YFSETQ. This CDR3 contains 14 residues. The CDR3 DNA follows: TGTGCCAGCAGCATTGGACAGGGGCAGGATGGCTACACCTTC. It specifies CASSIGQGQDGYTF.

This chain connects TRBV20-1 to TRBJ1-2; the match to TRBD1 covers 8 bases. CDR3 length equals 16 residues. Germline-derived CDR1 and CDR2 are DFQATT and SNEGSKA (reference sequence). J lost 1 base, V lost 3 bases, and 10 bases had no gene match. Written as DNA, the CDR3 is TGCAGTGCTAGTTCGGCAGGGGGCAAGAGTAACTATGGCTACACCTTC. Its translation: CSASSAGGKSNYGYTF.

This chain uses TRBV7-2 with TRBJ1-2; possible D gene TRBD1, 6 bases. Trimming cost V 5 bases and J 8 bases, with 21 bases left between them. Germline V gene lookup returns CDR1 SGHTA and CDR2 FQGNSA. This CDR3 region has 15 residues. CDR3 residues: CASSIRQAITGGYTF. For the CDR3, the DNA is TGTGCCAGCAGCATCCGACAGGCTATAACTGGCGGCTACACCTTC.

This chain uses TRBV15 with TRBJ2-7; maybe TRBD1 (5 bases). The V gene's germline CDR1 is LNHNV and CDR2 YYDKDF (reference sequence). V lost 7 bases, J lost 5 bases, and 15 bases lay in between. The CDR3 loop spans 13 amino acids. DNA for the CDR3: TGTGCCACCAAGAACAGGATTCAGGACGAGCAGTACTTC. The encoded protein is CATKNRIQDEQYF.

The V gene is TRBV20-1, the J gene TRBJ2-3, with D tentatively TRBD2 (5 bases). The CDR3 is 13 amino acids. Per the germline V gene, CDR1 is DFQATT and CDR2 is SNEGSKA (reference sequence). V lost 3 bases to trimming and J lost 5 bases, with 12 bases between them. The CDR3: CSASVGAVDTQYF. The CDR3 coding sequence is TGCAGTGCTAGTGTGGGAGCTGTAGATACGCAGTATTTT.

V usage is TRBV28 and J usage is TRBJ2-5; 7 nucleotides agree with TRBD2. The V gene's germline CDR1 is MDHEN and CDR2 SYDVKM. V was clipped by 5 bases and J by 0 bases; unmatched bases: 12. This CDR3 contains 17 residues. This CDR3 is CASSPAMLAEYQETQYF. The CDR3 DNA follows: TGTGCCAGCAGTCCGGCAATGCTAGCGGAGTACCAAGAGACCCAGTACTTC.

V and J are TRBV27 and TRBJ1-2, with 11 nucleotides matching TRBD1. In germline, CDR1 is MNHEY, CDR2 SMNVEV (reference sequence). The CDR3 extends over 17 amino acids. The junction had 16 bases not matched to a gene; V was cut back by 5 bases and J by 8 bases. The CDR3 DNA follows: TGTGCCAGCAGTAGCCCCGGGACAGGGGGGATGGTAAGGGGCTACACCTTC. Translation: CASSSPGTGGMVRGYTF.

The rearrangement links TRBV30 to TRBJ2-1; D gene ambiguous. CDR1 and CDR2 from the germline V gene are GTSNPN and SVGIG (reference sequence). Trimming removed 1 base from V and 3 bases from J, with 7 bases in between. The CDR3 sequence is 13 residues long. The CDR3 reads CAWSGNSYNEQFF. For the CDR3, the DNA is TGTGCCTGGAGTGGGAACAGCTACAATGAGCAGTTCTTC.

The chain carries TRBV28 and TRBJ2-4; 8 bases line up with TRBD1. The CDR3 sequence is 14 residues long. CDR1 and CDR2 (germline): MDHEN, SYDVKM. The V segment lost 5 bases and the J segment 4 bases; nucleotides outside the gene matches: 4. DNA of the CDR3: TGTGCCAGCAGTGAAAGGACAGGGAAAAACATTCAGTACTTC. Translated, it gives CASSERTGKNIQYF.

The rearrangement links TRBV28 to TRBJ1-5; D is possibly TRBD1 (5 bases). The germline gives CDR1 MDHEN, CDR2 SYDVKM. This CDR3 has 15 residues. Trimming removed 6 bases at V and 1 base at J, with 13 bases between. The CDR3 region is CASRGGDASNQPQHF. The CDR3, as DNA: TGTGCCAGCAGGGGGGGGGACGCCAGCAATCAGCCCCAGCATTTT.

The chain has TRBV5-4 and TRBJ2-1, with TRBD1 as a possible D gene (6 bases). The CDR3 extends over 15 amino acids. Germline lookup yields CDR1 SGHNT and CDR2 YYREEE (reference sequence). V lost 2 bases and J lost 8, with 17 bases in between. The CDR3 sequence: CASSFELDSIYEQFF. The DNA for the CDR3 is TGTGCCAGCAGCTTCGAGTTGGACAGTATCTATGAGCAGTTCTTC.

The DNA of the CDR3 is TGTGCCACCAGTGATTCGAGAGGGATGAACACCGGGGAGCTGTTTTTT. This codes for CATSDSRGMNTGELFF. This chain joins TRBV24-1 and TRBJ2-2, with D possibly matching TRBD2 (5 bases). Germline-derived CDR1 and CDR2 are KGHDR and SFDVKD. Trimming pared 2 bases from V and 1 base from J, leaving 10 bases between. This CDR3 has 16 amino acids.

CDR3 sequence: CASSISGGAYEQYF. The CDR3 bases are TGCGCCAGCAGCATTAGCGGGGGGGCCTACGAGCAGTACTTC. The chain is built from TRBV5-1 and TRBJ2-7; 11 nucleotides align to TRBD2. Per the germline V gene, CDR1 is SGHRS and CDR2 is YFSETQ. J was trimmed by 2 bases and V by 4 bases; bases with no gene match: 2. The CDR3 consists of 14 residues.